Listed here is a single TCR beta chain. The antigen remains unidentified. This entry belongs to a study of response to subunit inactivated influenza vaccine. Study-level points and caveats: Researchers suggested that each seasonal influenza vaccination recruits few new T cells.

TCRdb re-analysed the RT-PCR reads in MiXCR, keeping a single row per CDR3 protein. The sample lists about 700,000 distinct CDR3 sequences; 14% were seen once. This CDR3 region has 15 residues. V lost 5 bases and J lost 1, with 13 bases in between. This TCR derives from a man aged 45 to 65 who received an inactivated influenza vaccine. This sequence joins TRBV12-3 or TRBV12-4 and TRBJ2-3; D is undetermined. The material was PBMCs from blood, obtained 14 to 15 days before vaccination. The CDR3 region has the DNA TGTGCCAGCAGTCCACCCTCGGAACGCACAGATACGCAGTATTTT. Protein product: CASSPPSERTDTQYF.